This entry describes one TCR beta chain. The antigen is not known. The sample comes from a study of cytomegalovirus exposure and HLA in healthy donors. General study results and limits: In a later analysis, a genetic analysis reported fewer productive-TCR N-insertions in an Asian-associated ancestry cluster than the cohort average. In a later analysis, TCR beta V- and J-gene trimming showed a link to a missense DCLRE1C variant. Presence/absence analyses assumed roughly uniform sequencing depth across donors. Further analysis, carried out later, found HLA-associated TCR beta chains more clonally expanded than equally common other chains.

Germline V CDR1 and CDR2: MNHEY, SMNVEV (reference sequence). The germline V and J ends were trimmed by 3 bases and 3 bases, with 11 bases remaining between them. This CDR3 has 14 amino acids. PCR was performed using 60 Vbeta and 13 Jbeta primers. Sequenced by immunoSEQ multiplex PCR; TCRdb stores in-frame clones only, minus some. Seen here are about 150,000 clones, roughly 79% observed once, and the top ten hold 1.7%. The TCR comes from a woman aged 25 to 45 in good health and CMV-seronegative. Sequenced input: PBMCs. V is TRBV27 and J is TRBJ1-1, with D perhaps TRBD1 (5 bases). CDR3 amino acids: CASSFRRAYTEAFF. CDR3 sequence (DNA): TGTGCCAGCAGTTTCCGCAGGGCTTACACTGAAGCTTTCTTT.